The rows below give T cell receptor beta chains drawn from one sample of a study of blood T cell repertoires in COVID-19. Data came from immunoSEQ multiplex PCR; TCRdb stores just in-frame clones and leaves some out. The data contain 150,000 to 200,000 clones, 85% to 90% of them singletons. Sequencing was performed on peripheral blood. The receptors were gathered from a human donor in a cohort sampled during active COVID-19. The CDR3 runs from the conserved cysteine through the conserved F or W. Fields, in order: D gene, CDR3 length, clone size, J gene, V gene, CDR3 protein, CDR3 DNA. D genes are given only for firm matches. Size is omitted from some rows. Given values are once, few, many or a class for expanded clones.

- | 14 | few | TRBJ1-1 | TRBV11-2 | CASTPTGGNTEAFF | TGTGCCAGCACCCCGACGGGTGGGAACACTGAAGCTTTCTTT
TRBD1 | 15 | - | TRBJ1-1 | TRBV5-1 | CASSTGQGSNTEAFF | TGCGCCAGCAGCACAGGACAGGGTTCGAACACTGAAGCTTTCTTT
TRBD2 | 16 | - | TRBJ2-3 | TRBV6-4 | CASSRRTSESTDTQYF | TGTGCCAGCAGCCGCCGGACTAGCGAAAGCACAGATACGCAGTATTTT
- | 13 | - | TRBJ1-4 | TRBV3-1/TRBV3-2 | CASSLTGGEKLFF | TGTGCCAGCAGCCTTACAGGAGGGGAAAAACTGTTTTTT
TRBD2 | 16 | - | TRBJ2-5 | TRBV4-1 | CASSQTTSGTQETQYF | TGCGCCAGCAGCCAAACGACTAGCGGGACCCAAGAGACCCAGTACTTC
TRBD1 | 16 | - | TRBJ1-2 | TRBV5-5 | CASSFGAGGRLSGYTF | TGTGCCAGCAGCTTTGGGGCAGGGGGAAGGTTGAGTGGCTACACCTTC
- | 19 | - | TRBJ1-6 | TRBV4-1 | CASSQKIPSPSSYNSPLHF | TGCGCCAGCAGCCAAAAGATCCCCTCACCGAGCTCCTATAATTCACCCCTCCACTTT
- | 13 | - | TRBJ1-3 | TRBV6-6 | CASSRGRGNTIYF | TGTGCCAGCAGTCGGGGCCGTGGAAACACCATATATTTT
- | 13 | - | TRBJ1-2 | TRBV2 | CASSVTGRDGYTF | TGTGCCAGCAGTGTCACAGGGAGGGACGGCTACACCTTC
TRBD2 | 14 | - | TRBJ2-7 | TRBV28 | CASSTTGTNYEQYF | TGTGCCAGCAGTACCACCGGGACTAACTACGAGCAGTACTTC
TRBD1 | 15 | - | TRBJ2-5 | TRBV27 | CASSSGTGSQETQYF | TGTGCCAGCAGTTCAGGGACAGGGTCCCAAGAGACCCAGTACTTC
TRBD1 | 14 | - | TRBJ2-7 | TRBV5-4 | CASSGDRGPYEQYF | TGTGCCAGCAGCGGGGACAGGGGACCCTACGAGCAGTACTTC
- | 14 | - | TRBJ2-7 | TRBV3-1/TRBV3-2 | CASSARLQGSEQYF | TGTGCCAGCAGCGCCCGATTACAGGGATCCGAGCAGTACTTC
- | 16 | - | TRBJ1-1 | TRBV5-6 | CASSFLGGGPNTEAFF | TGTGCCAGCAGCTTTTTGGGAGGAGGGCCGAACACTGAAGCTTTCTTT
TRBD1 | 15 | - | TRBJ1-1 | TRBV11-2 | CASSLHRGGDTEAFF | TGTGCCAGCAGCTTGCACAGGGGAGGAGACACTGAAGCTTTCTTT
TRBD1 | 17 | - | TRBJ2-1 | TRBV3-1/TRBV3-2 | CASSQLVGQGTYNEQFF | TGTGCCAGCAGCCAATTAGTGGGACAGGGTACCTACAATGAGCAGTTCTTC
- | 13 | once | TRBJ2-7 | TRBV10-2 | CASSEGTDYEQYF | TGCGCCAGCAGTGAGGGCACAGACTACGAGCAGTACTTC
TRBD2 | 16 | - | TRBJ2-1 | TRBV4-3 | CASSRRTSGGYNEQFF | TGCGCCAGCAGCCGGCGGACTAGCGGGGGGTACAATGAGCAGTTCTTC
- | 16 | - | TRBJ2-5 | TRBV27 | CASSRTMGEYQETQYF | TGTGCCAGCAGTCGTACTATGGGAGAGTACCAAGAGACCCAGTACTTC
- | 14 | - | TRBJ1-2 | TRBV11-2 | CASSSTGHHYGYTF | TGTGCCAGCAGCTCCACTGGACACCACTATGGCTACACCTTC
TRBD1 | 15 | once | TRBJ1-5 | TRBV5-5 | CASSVGTGVRQPQHF | TGTGCCAGCAGCGTCGGGACAGGGGTGCGTCAGCCCCAGCATTTT
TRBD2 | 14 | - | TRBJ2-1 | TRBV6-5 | CASSTGLGYNEQFF | TGTGCCAGCAGTACCGGACTAGGGTACAATGAGCAGTTCTTC
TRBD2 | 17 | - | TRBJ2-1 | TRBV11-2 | CASSLGLRGSSYNEQFF | TGTGCCAGCAGCTTAGGACTTCGCGGGAGCTCCTACAATGAGCAGTTCTTC
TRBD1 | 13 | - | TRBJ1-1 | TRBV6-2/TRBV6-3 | CASSAGGTTEAFF | TGTGCCAGCAGTGCAGGGGGCACTACTGAAGCTTTCTTT
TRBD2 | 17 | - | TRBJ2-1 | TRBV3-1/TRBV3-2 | CASSQDRGIAGVVEQFF | TGTGCCAGCAGCCAAGATAGGGGAATAGCGGGAGTAGTTGAGCAGTTCTTC
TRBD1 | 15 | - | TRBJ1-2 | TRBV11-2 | CATDPVGQGNYGYTF | TGTGCCACCGATCCCGTGGGACAGGGGAACTATGGCTACACCTTC
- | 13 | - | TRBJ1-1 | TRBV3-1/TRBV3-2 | CASSQRGGTEAFF | TGTGCCAGCAGCCAGCGGGGTGGCACTGAAGCTTTCTTT
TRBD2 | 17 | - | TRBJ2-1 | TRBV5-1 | CASSPGTSGGAFDEQFF | TGCGCCAGCAGCCCCGGGACTAGCGGGGGGGCCTTCGATGAGCAGTTCTTC
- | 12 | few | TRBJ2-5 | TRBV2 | CASGLADETQYF | TGTGCCAGCGGACTGGCCGATGAGACCCAGTACTTC
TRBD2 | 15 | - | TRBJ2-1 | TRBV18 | CASSPASGRNNEQFF | TGTGCCAGCTCACCTGCTAGCGGGAGGAACAATGAGCAGTTCTTC
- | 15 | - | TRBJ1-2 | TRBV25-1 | CASSEIGPGNIGYTF | TGTGCCAGCAGTGAAATCGGGCCCGGGAATATTGGCTACACCTTC
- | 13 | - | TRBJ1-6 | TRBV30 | CAWSTRDNSPLHF | TGTGCCTGGAGTACCAGGGATAATTCACCCCTCCACTTT
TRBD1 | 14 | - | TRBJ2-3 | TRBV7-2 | CASSFQGATDTQYF | TGTGCCAGCAGCTTCCAGGGGGCCACAGATACGCAGTATTTT
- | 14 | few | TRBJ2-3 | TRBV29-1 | CSVATELSTDTQYF | TGCAGCGTTGCGACAGAACTTAGCACAGATACGCAGTATTTT
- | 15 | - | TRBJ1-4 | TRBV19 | CASSIGTATNEKLFF | TGTGCCAGTAGTATAGGGACAGCAACTAATGAAAAACTGTTTTTT
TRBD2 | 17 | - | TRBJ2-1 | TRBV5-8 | CASSSEGLGEGPREQFF | TGTGCCAGCAGCTCGGAGGGTTTGGGGGAGGGCCCCCGTGAGCAGTTCTTC
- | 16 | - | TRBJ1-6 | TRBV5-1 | CASSPRGGLNNSPLHF | TGCGCCAGCAGCCCCCGCGGCGGGCTCAATAATTCACCCCTCCACTTT
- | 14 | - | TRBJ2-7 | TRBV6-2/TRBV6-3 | CASSYGPGTYEQYF | TGTGCCAGCAGTTATGGTCCAGGAACCTACGAGCAGTACTTC
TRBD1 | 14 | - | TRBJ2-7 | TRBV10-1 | CASSEGTGVYEQYF | TGCGCCAGCAGTGAGGGGACAGGGGTATACGAGCAGTACTTC
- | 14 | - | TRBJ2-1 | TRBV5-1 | CASSLAGLFGEQFF | TGCGCCAGCAGCTTGGCGGGACTTTTTGGTGAGCAGTTCTTC
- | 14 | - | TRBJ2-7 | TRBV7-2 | CASSPEPGSYEQYF | TGTGCCAGCAGCCCAGAGCCGGGCTCCTACGAGCAGTACTTC
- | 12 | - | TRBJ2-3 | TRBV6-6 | CASSPSYGTQYF | TGTGCCAGCAGTCCCTCCTATGGTACGCAGTATTTT
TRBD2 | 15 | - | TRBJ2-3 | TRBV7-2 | CASSAEAGGRDTQYF | TGTGCCAGCAGCGCCGAGGCGGGAGGGAGAGATACGCAGTATTTT
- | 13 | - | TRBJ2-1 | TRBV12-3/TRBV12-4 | CASSWTAYNEQFF | TGTGCCAGCAGCTGGACAGCCTACAATGAGCAGTTCTTC
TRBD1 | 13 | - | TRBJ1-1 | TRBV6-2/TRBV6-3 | CASSLRQGAKAFF | TGTGCCAGCAGCCTACGACAGGGGGCGAAAGCTTTCTTT
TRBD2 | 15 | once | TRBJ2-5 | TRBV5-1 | CASSLVAGGGETQYF | TGCGCCAGCAGCTTGGTCGCGGGAGGTGGGGAGACCCAGTACTTC
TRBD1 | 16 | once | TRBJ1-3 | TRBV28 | CASSLIRDRVPDTIYF | TGTGCCAGCAGTTTAATTCGGGACAGGGTTCCGGACACCATATATTTT
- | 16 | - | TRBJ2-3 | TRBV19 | CASSPRLQTSTDTQYF | TGTGCCAGTAGTCCCCGACTCCAAACTAGCACAGATACGCAGTATTTT
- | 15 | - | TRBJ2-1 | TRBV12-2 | CASRLMLSSYNEQFF | TGTGCAAGTCGCTTAATGTTGAGCTCCTACAATGAGCAGTTCTTC